This T cell receptor beta chain is from a study of CXCR3-negative and CXCR3-positive naive CD8 T cells. Study outcomes and limitations: Against CXCR3-negative naive cells, CXCR3-positive naive cells showed more hydrophobic TRB CDR3s.

With UMI labels, 5' RACE was used to prepare the TRB cDNA libraries. TCRdb derives one entry per CDR3 protein from the 5' RACE reads, leaving out DNA. This sample's table has roughly 130,000 distinct CDR3 sequences. This CDR3 spans 14 amino acids. Germline V gene data show CDR1 as SGHRS and CDR2 as YFSETQ. Details on this clonotype: As yet, its antigen is unknown.

The sequence derives from a human donor in good health. Some clones in this sample may be carry-over from other donors' samples. V and J are TRBV5-1 and TRBJ1-5. What was sequenced was naive CXCR3+ CD8+ T cells from blood. This sample's subset: CD45RO-CCR7+CD27+CD95- naive CD8+ T cells expressing CXCR3 (TNR3+). The CDR3 loop reads CASSMGPSNQPQHF. The complete variable domain, with remaining parts taken from reference TRBV5-1 and TRBJ1-5, reads KAGVTQTPRYLIKTRGQQVTLSCSPISGHRSVSWYQQTPGQGLQFLFEYFSETQRNKGNFPGRFSGRQFSNSRSEMNVSTLELGDSALYLCASSMGPSNQPQHFGDGTRLSIL.